The present T cell receptor beta chain was sequenced within a study of cytomegalovirus exposure and HLA in healthy donors. The PCR was carried out with 60 Vbeta primers and 13 Jbeta primers. Produced via immunoSEQ multiplex PCR; TCRdb's table is partial and in-frame only. The sample consists of more than 150,000 clones, about 80% of them appearing once. CDR3 size: 16 residues. V was pared by 0 bases and J by 6 bases, with 11 bases of the junction left unmatched. Germline CDR1 is SGHDT and CDR2 is YYEEEE. The sample taken for sequencing was PBMCs. The source of this sequence is a woman aged 45-65 years in good health and CMV-seropositive. The rearrangement links TRBV5-6 to TRBJ1-1, with 7 bases identical to TRBD1. CDR3 amino acids: CASSLERRQGKSEAFF. CDR3 DNA sequence: TGTGCCAGCAGCTTGGAGCGCCGACAGGGAAAGTCTGAAGCTTTCTTT.